The text below deals with one T cell receptor (beta chain). Its target is not known. Unmatched junction bases numbered 9, after V lost 0 bases and J lost 4 bases. CDR1 is SGHRS, CDR2 YFSETQ, per germline. The CDR3 runs 16 residues. These data originate in a study of T-cell memory formation after mild COVID-19. Each CDR3 protein is one row after TCRdb ran MiXCR on the 5' RACE reads. The sample records 550,000 to 600,000 distinct CDR3 sequences, about 22% being singletons. Regarding the study as a whole: From day 15 to 85, contracting clones were balanced between CD4 and CD8, whereas later expanders leaned toward CD4+.

The sequencing input was PBMCs or a T cell subset sorted from them (not recorded which). This clonotype originated in an adult woman who had mild COVID-19 (a few samples of this study predate the infection). Cell type and time point are not known. J is TRBJ1-2 and V is TRBV5-1; 7 nucleotides match TRBD1. CDR3 amino acids: CASSLDLTGNLYGYTF. CDR3 nucleotides: TGCGCCAGCAGCTTGGACCTGACAGGGAACCTCTATGGCTACACCTTC.